This T cell receptor beta chain was recovered during a study of blood T cell repertoires in COVID-19. Study as a whole: The analysed material was cDNA or gDNA that came from T cells, B-cell-depleted T cells, or PBMCs.

Trimming took 5 bases from V and 3 from J, leaving 7 bases between them. CDR1 KGHDR and CDR2 SFDVKD come from the germline V gene. The length of the CDR3 is 12 residues. In the authors' methods: Amplified reference gene primers provided the basis for estimating nucleated cell counts. The data were produced by immunoSEQ multiplex PCR, yet TCRdb's version contains in-frame clones alone and is incomplete. That table gives V, J and clone size, and the DNA gave D and trimming. The sample contains 400,000 to 500,000 clones, nearly 90% of which appear only once. This clone was seen once. Each participant's cohort was designated according to participant-reported clinical history.

This sequence joins TRBV24-1 and TRBJ2-7; D is unclear. Sequenced material: PBMCs or T cells enriched from blood (not recorded which). The sequence came from a woman aged 18-35 years who had been exposed to COVID-19. The CDR3 reads CATSGRFYEQYF. As DNA, the CDR3 is TGTGCCACCAGTGGGAGATTCTACGAGCAGTACTTC.